This TCR beta chain was sequenced for a study of molecular identifiers for immune sequencing clone quantification (dated by TCRdb to 2016 to 2019). Regarding the complete study: In a replicate experiment, RNA from roughly 21,000 or 96,000 naive CD8 T cells was split into five aliquots, four of which were sequenced. This methods study benchmarked molecular-identifier clustering-based TCR repertoire sequencing (MIDCIRS) and TCR RNA copy counting, using CD8 T cells to do so. The study at large found these results: The naive libraries included spiked-in Jurkat TCR RNA (roughly 9 copies' worth), and this RNA is not part of the donor repertoire. Spiked-in Jurkat TCR RNA equivalent to a single cell was reported to be detectable even among over 800,000 naive CD8 T cells. Highly expanded clone sizes could be underestimated if identical TCR molecules share a barcode. When barcode sub-clustering was not used, chimeric consensus sequences inflated TCR diversity, with chimeras reaching as high as 47%. In CMV-specific effector cells, clones with more than 20 RNA copies accounted for over 97% of molecules, whereas in naive cells such clones accounted for under 1%. Modeling gave about 3.3 recovered TCR RNA copies per cell versus about ten by digital PCR, implying 25% to 30% capture efficiency.

About this clonotype itself: No cognate antigen has been identified for it. Being one base from a much bigger clone, this may be a read error.

Library preparation was by PCR. Sequencing was performed on a NextSeq 500. Bulk TCR libraries were prepared as previously described, using TCR primers listed in Table S5. The Qiagen AllPrep DNA/RNA kit was used to purify total RNA. Before analysis, reads from multiple sequencing runs of one library were combined. On the study's bioinformatics: Reads were retained only if an exact TCR constant sequence was present, and the retained reads were trimmed to 150 nt and grouped according to their 12-nt molecular barcodes. Reads inside each barcode group were sub-clustered using a 15% Levenshtein threshold, and a quality-weighted consensus sequence was constructed for each RNA molecule. Non-functional sequences were discarded, and so were lower-count sequences lying one edit away from another sequence. Barcode sub-clusters with fewer than 20% of the maximum read count were removed, based on fitting two negative binomial distributions. Through fastp at Q25 and MiXCR, TCRdb rebuilt clones from the public reads, retaining in-frame beta chains. Rows are unified per CDR3 protein, each entry keeping the most common DNA and genes. These V and J calls rely on TCRdb rather than the paper's analysis. In this sample the table shows fewer than 350,000 distinct CDR3 sequences, roughly a quarter of which occur a single time. The ten largest account for 0.65% to 0.95% of the sample.

Libraries of naive CD8 T cells were generated from about 21,000 to 970,000 sorted cells, with 10%, 30% or 50% of the purified RNA used. Naive CD8 T cells, defined as CD8+CD4-CCR7+CD45RA+, were FACS-sorted into RLT Plus buffer on a BD FACSAria II. Approximately nine TCR copies' worth of Jurkat RNA were spiked into about 19,000-1,000,000 naive CD8 T cell samples to test detection sensitivity. Enrichment of CD8 T cells was done with RosetteSep CD8+ T Cell Enrichment Cocktail plus Ficoll-Paque, and ACK red cell lysis came afterward. The germline V gene supplies CDR1 MDHEN and CDR2 SYDVKM. Reading from cysteine to phenylalanine, the CDR3 counts 16 amino acids. Only the CDR3 DNA stays, 48 bases, in frame from base 1. V is cut back by 7 bases and J by 5 bases, with 17 bases in the junction unmatched.

The sequenced sample was naive CD8+ T cells from blood, with Jurkat cell RNA spiked in. The cell subset or site label corresponds to: FACS-sorted CD8+CD4-CCR7+CD45RA+ naive T cells. Rearrangement joined TRBV28 to TRBJ2-7; 7 middle bases align to TRBD1. The sequence derives from a human donor in good health. Some libraries in this study had Jurkat cell RNA spiked in. The CDR3 region: CASTSQGVLLFDEQYF. Read as DNA, the sequence is TGTGCCAGCACCTCCCAGGGGGTACTGCTTTTTGACGAGCAGTACTTC. With the portions outside the CDR3 filled from the reference TRBV28 and TRBJ2-7 genes, the complete variable region becomes DVKVTQSSRYLVKRTGEKVFLECVQDMDHENMFWYRQDPGLGLRLIYFSYDVKMKEKGDIPEGYSVSREKKERFSLILESASTNQTSMYLCASTSQGVLLFDEQYFGPGTRLTVT.